This T cell receptor beta chain came from a study of cytomegalovirus exposure and HLA in healthy donors. PCR amplification relied on 60 Vbeta primers (plus 13 Jbeta primers). This table comes from immunoSEQ multiplex PCR, and its TCRdb copy is limited to in-frame clones, with some not included. The sample contains about 160,000 clones, 75% to 90% of which appear only once. Unmatched junction bases numbered 9, after V lost 7 bases and J lost 8 bases. Germline V gene lookup returns CDR1 MNHEY and CDR2 SMNVEV (reference sequence). The CDR3 is 13 amino acids. This chain connects TRBV27 to TRBJ1-2; 8 bases fit TRBD1. This TCR was sampled from a male donor in good health and CMV-seropositive. The sample was PBMCs. The CDR3 sequence is CASTDSGQGGYTF. CDR3 nucleotide sequence: TGTGCCAGCACAGATTCCGGACAGGGCGGCTACACCTTC.